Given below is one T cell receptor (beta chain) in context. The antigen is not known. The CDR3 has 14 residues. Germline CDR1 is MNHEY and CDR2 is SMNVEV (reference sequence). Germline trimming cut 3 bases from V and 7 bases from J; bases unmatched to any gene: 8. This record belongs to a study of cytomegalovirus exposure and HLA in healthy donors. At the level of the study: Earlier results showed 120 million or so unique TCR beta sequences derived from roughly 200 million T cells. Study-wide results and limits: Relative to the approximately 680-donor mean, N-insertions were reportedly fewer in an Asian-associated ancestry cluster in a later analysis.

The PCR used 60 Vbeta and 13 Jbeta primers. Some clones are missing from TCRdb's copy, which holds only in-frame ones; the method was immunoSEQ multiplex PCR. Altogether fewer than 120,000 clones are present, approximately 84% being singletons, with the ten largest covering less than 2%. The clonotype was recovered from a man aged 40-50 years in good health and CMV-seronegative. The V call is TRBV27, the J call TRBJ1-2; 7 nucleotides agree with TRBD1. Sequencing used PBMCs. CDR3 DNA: TGTGCCAGCAGTTTGGGCAGGGGGGTCTCTGGCTACACCTTC. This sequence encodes CASSLGRGVSGYTF.